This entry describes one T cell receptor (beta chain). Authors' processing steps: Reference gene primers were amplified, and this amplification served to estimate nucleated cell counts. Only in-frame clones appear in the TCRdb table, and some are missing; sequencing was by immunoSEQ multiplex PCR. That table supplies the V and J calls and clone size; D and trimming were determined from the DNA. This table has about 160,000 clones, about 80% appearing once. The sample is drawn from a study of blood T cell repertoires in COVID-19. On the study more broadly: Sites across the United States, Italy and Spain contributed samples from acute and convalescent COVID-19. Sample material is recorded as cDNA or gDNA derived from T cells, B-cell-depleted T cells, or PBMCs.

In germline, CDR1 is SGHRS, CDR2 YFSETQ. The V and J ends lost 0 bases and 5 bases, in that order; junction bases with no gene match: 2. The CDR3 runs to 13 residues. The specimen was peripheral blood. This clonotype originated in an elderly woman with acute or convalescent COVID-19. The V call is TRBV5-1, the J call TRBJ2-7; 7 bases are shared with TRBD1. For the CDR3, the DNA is TGCGCCAGCAGCTTGGGACAGGGCGACGAGCAGTACTTC. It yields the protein CASSLGQGDEQYF.